Shown below are 20 T cell receptor beta chains from a single sample sequenced in a study of cytomegalovirus exposure and HLA in healthy donors. Sequencing was performed with immunoSEQ multiplex PCR; in TCRdb, only in-frame clones are kept and a portion is missing. The data hold more than 110,000 clones, with just under 85% observed a single time. Sample: PBMCs. The source is a woman in her twenties or thirties in good health and CMV-seronegative.

The V gene is TRBV19, the J gene TRBJ1-5; 7 positions agree with TRBD1. The CDR3 loop spans 16 amino acids. With V trimmed by 3 bases and J by 0 bases, 5 bases remained unmatched. In germline, CDR1 is LNHDA, CDR2 SQIVND (reference sequence). The CDR3 sequence: CASSIRGTDSNQPQHF. DNA for the CDR3: TGTGCCAGTAGTATTAGAGGGACAGATAGCAATCAGCCCCAGCATTTT.

The chain links TRBV9 to TRBJ1-1, with unresolved D. V lost 4 bases and J lost 1, with 11 bases in between. Germline CDR1 and CDR2: SGDLS and YYNGEE. The CDR3 totals 14 residues. CDR3 in amino acids: CASSPIGANTEAFF. The CDR3 DNA follows: TGTGCCAGCAGCCCCATTGGAGCGAACACTGAAGCTTTCTTT.

The rearrangement links TRBV4-3 to TRBJ2-1, with TRBD2 matching 12 bases. Germline CDR1 is LGHNA and CDR2 is YSLEER. V was pared by 4 bases and J by 7 bases, with 5 bases of the junction left unmatched. The CDR3 is 15 residues long. CDR3 amino acids: CASSLSTSGGNEQFF. Written as DNA, the CDR3 is TGCGCCAGCAGCCTCAGCACTAGCGGGGGGAATGAGCAGTTCTTC.

The chain employs TRBV18 and TRBJ2-7, with 7 positions matching TRBD1. Germline V gene data show CDR1 as KGHSH and CDR2 as LQKENI. V lost 0 bases and J lost 3; bases outside the gene matches: 2. The CDR3 runs to 14 residues. The CDR3 DNA follows: TGTGCCAGCTCACCACCGGGACAGATCTACGAGCAGTACTTC. Its translation: CASSPPGQIYEQYF.

This sequence joins TRBV5-6 and TRBJ2-3; 7 nucleotides align to TRBD2. Germline lookup yields CDR1 SGHDT and CDR2 YYEEEE. V was clipped by 4 bases and J by 1 base; unmatched bases: 12. The CDR3 is 17 amino acids. CDR3: CASSPLLGGYGTDTQYF. The CDR3 DNA reads as TGTGCCAGCAGCCCGCTTTTGGGAGGGTATGGCACAGATACGCAGTATTTT.

This chain links TRBV2 with TRBJ1-2; TRBD1 is a possible D gene (5 bases). Germline V lookup: CDR1 SNHLY, CDR2 FYNNEI. V lost 2 bases to trimming and J lost 2 bases, with 6 bases between them. This CDR3 is 13 amino acids long. The CDR3 DNA is TGTGCCAGCAGTGAAAGACAGAACTATGGCTACACCTTC. It specifies CASSERQNYGYTF.

This clone has more than one count but fewer than ten. V and J are TRBV5-6 and TRBJ2-2; weak D call: TRBD1 (6 bases). The CDR3 contains 14 residues. V was cut by 2 bases and J by 3 bases, with 8 bases left in between. CDR1 is SGHDT and CDR2 is YYEEEE in the germline V gene. The CDR3 nucleotides read TGTGCCAGCAGCTTCAGGGGAGACACCGGGGAGCTGTTTTTT. It encodes CASSFRGDTGELFF.

V is TRBV7-2 and J is TRBJ1-2, with D maybe TRBD1 (5 bases). The germline V and J ends were trimmed by 5 bases and 4 bases, with 14 bases remaining between them. The CDR3 has 14 amino acids. Germline CDR1 and CDR2: SGHTA and FQGNSA. The CDR3 coding sequence is TGTGCCAGCAGCCGCTCCCAGGGAACCTATGGCTACACCTTC. It specifies CASSRSQGTYGYTF.

V usage is TRBV5-1 and J usage is TRBJ2-2; TRBD1 agrees at 10 bases. Germline assignment: CDR1 SGHRS and CDR2 YFSETQ. This CDR3 has 15 amino acids. The V and J ends lost 4 bases and 5 bases, in that order; junction bases with no gene match: 5. This chain's CDR3 is CASSVGDRGTGELFF. In DNA, the CDR3 is TGCGCCAGCAGCGTTGGGGACAGGGGAACCGGGGAGCTGTTTTTT.

This clone was found once. This chain links TRBV7-9 with TRBJ2-3; 7 nucleotides agree with TRBD1. This CDR3 is built from 12 residues. CDR1 is SEHNR, CDR2 FQNEAQ, per germline (reference sequence). V lost 5 bases and J lost 8; bases outside the gene matches: 4. In DNA, the CDR3 is TGTGCCAGCAGCCCCCAGGGGGTTACGCAGTATTTT. Its protein is CASSPQGVTQYF.

The CDR3: CASSQGRGVGTDTQYF. The CDR3 bases are TGTGCCAGCAGCCAAGGCCGGGGGGTAGGGACAGATACGCAGTATTTT. This chain connects TRBV7-3 to TRBJ2-3; 7 nucleotides line up with TRBD2. CDR3 length: 16 residues. Unmatched junction bases numbered 11, after V lost 5 bases and J lost 3 bases. From germline, CDR1 is SGHTA and CDR2 FQGTGA. Using reference TRBV7-3 and TRBJ2-3 for the parts outside the CDR3, the full variable domain is GAGVSQTPSNKVTEKGKYVELRCDPISGHTALYWYRQSLGQGPEFLIYFQGTGAADDSGLPNDRFFAVRPEGSVSTLKIQRTERGDSAVYLCASSQGRGVGTDTQYFGPGTRLTVL.

The chain links TRBV5-1 to TRBJ2-7, with 7 bases fitting TRBD1. The ends lost 3 bases at V and 2 bases at J; junction bases unmatched: 5. There are 14 residues in the CDR3. Per germline, CDR1 SGHRS and CDR2 YFSETQ. In DNA form, the CDR3 reads TGCGCCAGCAGCTCAGGACAGGAACCCTACGAGCAGTACTTC. Amino acids: CASSSGQEPYEQYF.

V usage is TRBV5-1 and J usage is TRBJ2-3; the D gene is possibly TRBD1 (5 bases). Trimming cost V 5 bases and J 2 bases, with 6 bases left between them. From germline, CDR1 is SGHRS and CDR2 YFSETQ. The CDR3 has 12 residues. CDR3 in amino acids: CASRGDTDTQYF. The DNA of the CDR3 is TGCGCCAGCAGAGGGGACACAGATACGCAGTATTTT.

The J gene is TRBJ1-3, the V gene TRBV5-4; TRBD1 matches at 8 bases. CDR1 is SGHNT and CDR2 is YYREEE in the germline V gene (reference sequence). V shed 4 bases, J shed 0 bases, and the junction held 3 bases outside the gene matches. The CDR3 is 15 amino acids. The CDR3 protein is CASSRTGSSGNTIYF. The CDR3 DNA reads as TGTGCCAGCAGCCGGACAGGGAGCTCTGGAAACACCATATATTTT.

The chain combines TRBV19 with TRBJ1-1, with 11 bases matching TRBD1. Per the germline V gene, CDR1 is LNHDA and CDR2 is SQIVND (reference sequence). CDR3 size: 16 residues. J gave up 2 bases and V 3 bases, and 5 bases lay outside the gene matches. This chain's CDR3 is CASSIRTGGINTEAFF. CDR3 sequence (DNA): TGTGCCAGTAGTATCAGGACAGGGGGCATAAACACTGAAGCTTTCTTT.

The CDR3, as DNA: TGCGCCAGCAGTGATACTTACGAGCAGTACTTC. It is translated as CASSDTYEQYF. V is TRBV10-2 and J is TRBJ2-7, with D unresolved. Germline V gene sequence: CDR1 WSHSY, CDR2 SAAADI. This CDR3 contains 11 residues. With 3 bases removed from V and 4 bases from J, the gap between germline ends came to 4 bases.

The J gene is TRBJ1-6, the V gene TRBV15; D is possibly TRBD1 (5 bases). Germline V gives CDR1 LNHNV, CDR2 YYDKDF (reference sequence). The CDR3 has 15 amino acids. Deletions cut 0 bases from V and 7 bases from J, with 10 bases between. In DNA form, the CDR3 reads TGTGCCACCAGCAGAGACAGGGTCCTCAATTCACCCCTCCACTTT. Translating it yields CATSRDRVLNSPLHF.

V is TRBV5-1 and J is TRBJ2-5, with 10 bases fitting TRBD2. CDR3 length equals 17 residues. Per the germline V gene, CDR1 is SGHRS and CDR2 is YFSETQ. V was clipped by 4 bases and J by 1 base; unmatched bases: 10. Written as DNA, the CDR3 is TGCGCCAGCAGCCCCGCCCGGACTAGCGGTAGCCAAGAGACCCAGTACTTC. This gives the protein CASSPARTSGSQETQYF.

The chain is built from TRBV4-1 and TRBJ2-5; TRBD2 matches at 9 bases. J gave up 5 bases and V 1 base, and 5 bases lay outside the gene matches. The CDR3 is 15 residues long. The V gene's germline CDR1 is MGHRA and CDR2 YSYEKL. The CDR3 region has the DNA TGCGCCAGCAGCCAAGGCGGGGGGGGAGGCGAGACCCAGTACTTC. Protein product: CASSQGGGGGETQYF.

This clone occurred once. The gene calls are TRBV5-1 and TRBJ2-5, with 14 bases fitting TRBD2. This CDR3 has 17 amino acids. Germline V gives CDR1 SGHRS, CDR2 YFSETQ. The J segment lost 5 bases and the V segment lost 5 bases, leaving 11 bases of the junction unmatched. CDR3 amino acids: CASRKGGLAGGRETQYF. CDR3 nucleotides: TGCGCCAGCAGAAAAGGAGGACTAGCGGGGGGACGGGAGACCCAGTACTTC.